Listed below are T cell receptor beta chains from one sample, sequenced in a study of T cell responses to AZD1222 COVID-19 vaccine. TCRdb keeps only in-frame clones here, not all; method: immunoSEQ multiplex PCR. The repertoire has around 180,000 clones, around 89% of them found once; the top ten carry roughly 25%. Sequenced material: peripheral blood, taken 28 days after the second AZD1222 dose. All receptors come from an adult who received the AZD1222 COVID-19 vaccine. The CDR3 runs from the conserved cysteine through the conserved F or W. D genes are given only for firm matches. Expanded clones get a size class; other rows say once, few or many, or leave the size out.

clone size: -; J gene: TRBJ1-1; V gene: TRBV11-3; D gene: -; CDR3 DNA: TGTGCCAGCAGCTTCGGCGGTAACACTGAAGCTTTCTTT; CDR3 protein: CASSFGGNTEAFF
clone size: -; J gene: TRBJ1-5; V gene: TRBV5-1; D gene: -; CDR3 DNA: TGCGCCAGCAGCTTACAGGGTGAGGGTGCTCAGCCCCAGCATTTT; CDR3 protein: CASSLQGEGAQPQHF
clone size: -; J gene: TRBJ2-3; V gene: TRBV7-6; D gene: TRBD2; CDR3 DNA: TGTGCCAGCAGCTTAAGCGCGGGAGGGTCTACAGATACGCAGTATTTT; CDR3 protein: CASSLSAGGSTDTQYF
clone size: -; J gene: TRBJ1-4; V gene: TRBV24-1; D gene: -; CDR3 DNA: TGTGCCACCAGTGCCACAGGCCCGACTAATGAAAAACTGTTTTTT; CDR3 protein: CATSATGPTNEKLFF
clone size: few; J gene: TRBJ1-5; V gene: TRBV12-3/TRBV12-4; D gene: -; CDR3 DNA: TGTGCCAGCAGTTTGGAGTCGGGTCAGCCCCAGCATTTT; CDR3 protein: CASSLESGQPQHF
clone size: -; J gene: TRBJ1-4; V gene: TRBV21-1; D gene: -; CDR3 DNA: TGTGCCAGCAGGGGGCAGGGGACAACTAATGAAAAACTGTTTTTT; CDR3 protein: CASRGQGTTNEKLFF
clone size: -; J gene: TRBJ1-5; V gene: TRBV30; D gene: -; CDR3 DNA: TGTGCCTGGACAGTGGGCAGGATGGGGCAGCCCCAGCATTTT; CDR3 protein: CAWTVGRMGQPQHF
clone size: -; J gene: TRBJ2-7; V gene: TRBV5-1; D gene: TRBD1; CDR3 DNA: TGCGCCAGCAGCTTGCTCGGGGACAGGGGCGACTACGAGCAGTACTTC; CDR3 protein: CASSLLGDRGDYEQYF
clone size: -; J gene: TRBJ2-5; V gene: TRBV2; D gene: TRBD1; CDR3 DNA: TGTGCCAGCAGTGGCACAGGGGCTGTTCAAGAGACCCAGTACTTC; CDR3 protein: CASSGTGAVQETQYF
clone size: -; J gene: TRBJ1-4; V gene: TRBV7-3; D gene: -; CDR3 DNA: TGTGCCAGCAGCCCCGGGACTGGGAATGAAAAACTGTTTTTT; CDR3 protein: CASSPGTGNEKLFF
clone size: -; J gene: TRBJ2-5; V gene: TRBV19; D gene: -; CDR3 DNA: TGTGCCAGTAGTACCACAGCTCTCCAAGAGACCCAGTACTTC; CDR3 protein: CASSTTALQETQYF
clone size: -; J gene: TRBJ2-1; V gene: TRBV11-2; D gene: -; CDR3 DNA: TGTGCCAGCAGCTTTCCTCCTTGGGGGAGCTCCTACAATGAGCAGTTCTTC; CDR3 protein: CASSFPPWGSSYNEQFF
clone size: once; J gene: TRBJ2-3; V gene: TRBV19; D gene: TRBD1; CDR3 DNA: TGTGCCAGTAGTAAGACAGGGCGCGCAGATACGCAGTATTTT; CDR3 protein: CASSKTGRADTQYF
clone size: -; J gene: TRBJ2-1; V gene: TRBV5-1; D gene: TRBD1; CDR3 DNA: TGCGCCAGCAGCTTAAGGACAGGGGGCAGCGGTTACTTTAACAATGAGCAGTTCTTC; CDR3 protein: CASSLRTGGSGYFNNEQFF
clone size: -; J gene: TRBJ2-5; V gene: TRBV5-1; D gene: -; CDR3 DNA: TGCGCCAGCAGCTCTATCAGGGGCAAAGAGACCCAGTACTTC; CDR3 protein: CASSSIRGKETQYF
clone size: -; J gene: TRBJ2-3; V gene: TRBV10-3; D gene: -; CDR3 DNA: TGTGCCATCCAAGGGGGGGGAGCCCTAGATACGCAGTATTTT; CDR3 protein: CAIQGGGALDTQYF
clone size: few; J gene: TRBJ2-1; V gene: TRBV7-2; D gene: TRBD2; CDR3 DNA: TGTGCCAGCAGCCCGGGGGGGTCCTACAATGAGCAGTTCTTC; CDR3 protein: CASSPGGSYNEQFF
clone size: -; J gene: TRBJ2-7; V gene: TRBV9; D gene: -; CDR3 DNA: TGTGCCAGCAGCCCCCGGGGGGCCCTCCTCGAGCAGTACTTC; CDR3 protein: CASSPRGALLEQYF
clone size: -; J gene: TRBJ1-4; V gene: TRBV30; D gene: -; CDR3 DNA: TGTGCCTGGACGAGGACGCAGTCCGGGTCCACTGAAAAACTGTTTTTT; CDR3 protein: CAWTRTQSGSTEKLFF
clone size: -; J gene: TRBJ1-1; V gene: TRBV6-6; D gene: -; CDR3 DNA: TGTGGTAGCGCCATGAACACTGAAGCTTTCTTT; CDR3 protein: CGSAMNTEAFF
clone size: -; J gene: TRBJ1-2; V gene: TRBV7-2; D gene: -; CDR3 DNA: TGTGCCAGCAGCCCGGCTGATAACTATGGCTACACCTTC; CDR3 protein: CASSPADNYGYTF
clone size: -; J gene: TRBJ2-5; V gene: TRBV11-2; D gene: -; CDR3 DNA: TGTGCCAGCAGCTTTAAGGGCCACGAGACCCAGTACTTC; CDR3 protein: CASSFKGHETQYF
clone size: -; J gene: TRBJ2-7; V gene: TRBV27; D gene: -; CDR3 DNA: TGTGCCAGCAGTCGGGGACCGTCCTCCTACGAGCAGTACTTC; CDR3 protein: CASSRGPSSYEQYF
clone size: -; J gene: TRBJ2-4; V gene: TRBV6-2/TRBV6-3; D gene: -; CDR3 DNA: TGTGCCAGCAGCCCCCCCGTTTTTGCCGATGAAGCCAAAAACATTCAGTACTTC; CDR3 protein: CASSPPVFADEAKNIQYF
clone size: many; J gene: TRBJ2-7; V gene: TRBV3-1/TRBV3-2; D gene: -; CDR3 DNA: TGTGCCAGCAGCCTCGACCTCCGGTCACTGGAGCAGTACTTC; CDR3 protein: CASSLDLRSLEQYF
clone size: -; J gene: TRBJ2-1; V gene: TRBV7-2; D gene: TRBD2; CDR3 DNA: TGTGCCAGCAGCTGGTGGACTAGCGAGAATGAGCAGTTCTTC; CDR3 protein: CASSWWTSENEQFF
clone size: once; J gene: TRBJ2-1; V gene: TRBV6-6; D gene: TRBD2; CDR3 DNA: TGTGCCAGCAGTCCCGACTCAGCGGGAGTGGGCGGCAATGAGCAGTTCTTC; CDR3 protein: CASSPDSAGVGGNEQFF
clone size: -; J gene: TRBJ1-3; V gene: TRBV6-5; D gene: TRBD1; CDR3 DNA: TGTGCCAGCAGTTACGGACAGGGGGCTGCTGGAAACACCATATATTTT; CDR3 protein: CASSYGQGAAGNTIYF
clone size: -; J gene: TRBJ2-7; V gene: TRBV13; D gene: -; CDR3 DNA: TGTGCCAGCAGGTCCCGGGGCCTGGGGGAGCAGTACTTC; CDR3 protein: CASRSRGLGEQYF
clone size: -; J gene: TRBJ2-1; V gene: TRBV19; D gene: TRBD2; CDR3 DNA: TGTGCCAGTAATAGGCGGGAGGATGAGCAGTTCTTC; CDR3 protein: CASNRREDEQFF
clone size: few; J gene: TRBJ2-7; V gene: TRBV29-1; D gene: -; CDR3 DNA: TGCAGCGTTGAGAGCGTCGGGACCGGCGAGCAGTACTTC; CDR3 protein: CSVESVGTGEQYF
clone size: -; J gene: TRBJ2-1; V gene: TRBV24-1; D gene: -; CDR3 DNA: TGTGCCACCAGTGTCGCAGGAAACTACAATGAGCAGTTCTTC; CDR3 protein: CATSVAGNYNEQFF
clone size: -; J gene: TRBJ1-5; V gene: TRBV19; D gene: -; CDR3 DNA: TGTGCCAGTTCGGGCCAGGTGGGCAATCAGCCCCAGCATTTT; CDR3 protein: CASSGQVGNQPQHF
clone size: -; J gene: TRBJ1-4; V gene: TRBV28; D gene: -; CDR3 DNA: TGTGCCAGCCGGAGGGCTAATGAAAAACTGTTTTTT; CDR3 protein: CASRRANEKLFF
clone size: once; J gene: TRBJ2-1; V gene: TRBV27; D gene: -; CDR3 DNA: TGTGCCAGCAGTTTAGACCCCCTAGTGACTGAGCAGTTCTTC; CDR3 protein: CASSLDPLVTEQFF
clone size: -; J gene: TRBJ2-7; V gene: TRBV30; D gene: -; CDR3 DNA: TGTGCCGGGAACAACGGGATTGGCTACGAGCAGTACTTC; CDR3 protein: CAGNNGIGYEQYF
clone size: -; J gene: TRBJ1-2; V gene: TRBV12-3/TRBV12-4; D gene: TRBD1; CDR3 DNA: TGTGCCAGCATGACAGGGGACTATGGCTACACCTTC; CDR3 protein: CASMTGDYGYTF
clone size: -; J gene: TRBJ2-7; V gene: TRBV2; D gene: -; CDR3 DNA: TGTGCCAGCAGTGGGGGGGATTCTAGGGAGCAGTACTTC; CDR3 protein: CASSGGDSREQYF
clone size: -; J gene: TRBJ1-2; V gene: TRBV11-2; D gene: -; CDR3 DNA: TGTGCCAGCAGCCCAGATTGGGGGACCTATGGCTACACCTTC; CDR3 protein: CASSPDWGTYGYTF
clone size: -; J gene: TRBJ2-7; V gene: TRBV27; D gene: TRBD2; CDR3 DNA: TGTGCCAGCAGTTTGTCAGGGGGCAGCGGGAGGGAGTCCTACGAGCAGTACTTC; CDR3 protein: CASSLSGGSGRESYEQYF
clone size: -; J gene: TRBJ2-7; V gene: TRBV30; D gene: -; CDR3 DNA: TGTGCCTGCACAGGGTCCTACGAGCAGTACTTC; CDR3 protein: CACTGSYEQYF
clone size: -; J gene: TRBJ1-2; V gene: TRBV18; D gene: -; CDR3 DNA: TGTGCCAGCTCACCACCGACCTCGGGGGCTTATGGCTACACCTTC; CDR3 protein: CASSPPTSGAYGYTF
clone size: -; J gene: TRBJ2-2; V gene: TRBV28; D gene: TRBD2; CDR3 DNA: TGTGCCAGCAGTTGGACTAGCGGAGGCACCGGGGAGCTGTTTTTT; CDR3 protein: CASSWTSGGTGELFF
clone size: -; J gene: TRBJ1-5; V gene: TRBV7-2; D gene: -; CDR3 DNA: TGTGCCAGCAGCGACCTAGGGACCCAGGGTCAGCCCCAGCATTTT; CDR3 protein: CASSDLGTQGQPQHF
clone size: -; J gene: TRBJ2-2; V gene: TRBV30; D gene: -; CDR3 DNA: TGTGCCTGGAGTGCGGGGGTCCTCACCGGGGAGCTGTTTTTT; CDR3 protein: CAWSAGVLTGELFF
clone size: few; J gene: TRBJ2-1; V gene: TRBV7-8; D gene: -; CDR3 DNA: TGTGCCAGCAGCTTAGCGACTAGGTTAAGGGACAATGAGCAGTTCTTC; CDR3 protein: CASSLATRLRDNEQFF
clone size: -; J gene: TRBJ2-7; V gene: TRBV2; D gene: TRBD1; CDR3 DNA: TGTGCCAGCACTACAGGGGGTAGCTACGAGCAGTACTTC; CDR3 protein: CASTTGGSYEQYF
clone size: -; J gene: TRBJ2-1; V gene: TRBV7-2; D gene: TRBD2; CDR3 DNA: TGTGCCAGCAGCTTAGTAGTAGGGGATGGGACTAGCGGCTACAATGAGCAGTTCTTC; CDR3 protein: CASSLVVGDGTSGYNEQFF
clone size: -; J gene: TRBJ1-1; V gene: TRBV30; D gene: -; CDR3 DNA: TGTGCCTGGAGTCGACAGAACACTGAAGCTTTCTTT; CDR3 protein: CAWSRQNTEAFF
clone size: -; J gene: TRBJ2-2; V gene: TRBV6-2/TRBV6-3; D gene: -; CDR3 DNA: TGTGCCAGCAGTCGCCCGGGCACCGGGGAGCTGTTTTTT; CDR3 protein: CASSRPGTGELFF
clone size: -; J gene: TRBJ2-2; V gene: TRBV5-1; D gene: TRBD2; CDR3 DNA: TGCGCCAGCAGCCTCGGACTAGCGGGAGGGACCGGGGAGCTGTTTTTT; CDR3 protein: CASSLGLAGGTGELFF
clone size: -; J gene: TRBJ1-2; V gene: TRBV24-1; D gene: -; CDR3 DNA: TGTGCCACCAGTGATTTCGGGGGAGGCTACACCTTC; CDR3 protein: CATSDFGGGYTF
clone size: -; J gene: TRBJ1-2; V gene: TRBV24-1; D gene: -; CDR3 DNA: TGTGCCACCAGTGTCCCGGGGAGGGCGAACGATGGCTACACCTTC; CDR3 protein: CATSVPGRANDGYTF
clone size: -; J gene: TRBJ1-2; V gene: TRBV4-3; D gene: -; CDR3 DNA: TGCGCCAGCAGCCAAGATTCGGCGGGCAGAAACTATGGCTACACCTTC; CDR3 protein: CASSQDSAGRNYGYTF
clone size: -; J gene: TRBJ2-2; V gene: TRBV28; D gene: -; CDR3 DNA: TGTGCCAGCCAAGGCACCGGGGAGCTGTTTTTT; CDR3 protein: CASQGTGELFF